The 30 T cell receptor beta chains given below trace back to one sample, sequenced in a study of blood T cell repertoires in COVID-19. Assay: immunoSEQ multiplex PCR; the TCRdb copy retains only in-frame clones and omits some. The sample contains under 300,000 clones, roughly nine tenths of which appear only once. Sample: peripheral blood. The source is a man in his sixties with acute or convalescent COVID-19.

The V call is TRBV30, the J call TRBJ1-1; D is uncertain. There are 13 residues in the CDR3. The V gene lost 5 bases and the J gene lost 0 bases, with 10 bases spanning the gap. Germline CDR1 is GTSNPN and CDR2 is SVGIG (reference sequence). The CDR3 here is CAWVRTVNTEAFF. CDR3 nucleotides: TGTGCCTGGGTCAGAACCGTGAACACTGAAGCTTTCTTT.

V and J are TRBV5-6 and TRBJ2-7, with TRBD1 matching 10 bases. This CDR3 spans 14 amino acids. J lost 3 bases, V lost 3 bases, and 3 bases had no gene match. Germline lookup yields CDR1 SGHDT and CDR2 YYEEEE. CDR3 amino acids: CASSSDRGHYEQYF. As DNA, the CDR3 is TGTGCCAGCAGCTCCGACAGGGGGCACTACGAGCAGTACTTC.

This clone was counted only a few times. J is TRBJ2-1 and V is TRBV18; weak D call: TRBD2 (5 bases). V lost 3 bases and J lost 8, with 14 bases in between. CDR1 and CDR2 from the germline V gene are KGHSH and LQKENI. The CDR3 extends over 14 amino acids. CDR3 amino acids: CASSPSRGLDEQFF. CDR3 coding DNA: TGTGCCAGCTCACCGTCTCGAGGGTTGGATGAGCAGTTCTTC.

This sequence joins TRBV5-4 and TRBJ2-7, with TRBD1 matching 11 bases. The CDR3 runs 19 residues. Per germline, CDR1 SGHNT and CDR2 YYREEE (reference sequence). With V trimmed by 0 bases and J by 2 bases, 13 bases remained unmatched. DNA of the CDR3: TGTGCCAGCAGCTTGGTCAGGACAGGGGGCGGAGGCTGGACCTACGAGCAGTACTTC. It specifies CASSLVRTGGGGWTYEQYF.

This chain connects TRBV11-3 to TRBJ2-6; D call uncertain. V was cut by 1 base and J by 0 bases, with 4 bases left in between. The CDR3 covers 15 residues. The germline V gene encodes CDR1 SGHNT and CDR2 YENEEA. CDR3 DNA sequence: TGTGCCAGCAGCTTAGCAGACTCTGGGGCCAACGTCCTGACTTTC. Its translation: CASSLADSGANVLTF.

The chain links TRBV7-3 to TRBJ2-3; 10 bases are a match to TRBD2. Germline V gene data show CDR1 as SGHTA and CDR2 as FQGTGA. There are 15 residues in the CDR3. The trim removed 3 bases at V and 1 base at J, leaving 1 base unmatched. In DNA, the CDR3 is TGTGCCAGCAGCTTGACTAGCGGGCGCACAGATACGCAGTATTTT. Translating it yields CASSLTSGRTDTQYF.

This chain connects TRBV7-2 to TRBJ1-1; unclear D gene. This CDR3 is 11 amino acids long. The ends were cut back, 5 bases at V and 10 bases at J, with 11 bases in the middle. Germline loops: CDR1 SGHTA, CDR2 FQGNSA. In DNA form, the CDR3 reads TGTGCCAGCAGCAGCGAGGGAAGAGCTTTCTTT. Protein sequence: CASSSEGRAFF.

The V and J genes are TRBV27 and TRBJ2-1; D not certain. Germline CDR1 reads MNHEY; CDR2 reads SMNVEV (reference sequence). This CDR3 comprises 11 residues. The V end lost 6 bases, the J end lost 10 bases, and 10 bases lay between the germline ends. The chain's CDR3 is CASSRLQEQFF. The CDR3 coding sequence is TGTGCCAGCAGCAGACTCCAGGAGCAGTTCTTC.

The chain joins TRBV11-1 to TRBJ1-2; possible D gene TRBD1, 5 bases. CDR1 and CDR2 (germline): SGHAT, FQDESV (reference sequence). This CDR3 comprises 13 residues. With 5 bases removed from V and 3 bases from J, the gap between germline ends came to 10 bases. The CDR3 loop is CASSASGDYGYTF. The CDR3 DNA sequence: TGTGCCAGCAGCGCTTCGGGGGACTATGGCTACACCTTC.

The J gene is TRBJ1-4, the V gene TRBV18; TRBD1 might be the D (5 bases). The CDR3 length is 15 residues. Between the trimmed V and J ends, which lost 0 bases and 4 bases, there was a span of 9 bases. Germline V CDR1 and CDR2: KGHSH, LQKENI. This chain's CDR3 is CASSPPGESNEKLFF. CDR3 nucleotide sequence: TGTGCCAGCTCACCACCAGGGGAAAGTAATGAAAAACTGTTTTTT.

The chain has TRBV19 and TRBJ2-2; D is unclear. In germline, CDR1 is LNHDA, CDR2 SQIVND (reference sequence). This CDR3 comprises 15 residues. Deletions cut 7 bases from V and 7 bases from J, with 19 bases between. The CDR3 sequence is CASISHRPSDGELFF. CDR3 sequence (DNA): TGTGCCAGTATTTCACACCGACCTAGTGACGGGGAGCTGTTTTTT.

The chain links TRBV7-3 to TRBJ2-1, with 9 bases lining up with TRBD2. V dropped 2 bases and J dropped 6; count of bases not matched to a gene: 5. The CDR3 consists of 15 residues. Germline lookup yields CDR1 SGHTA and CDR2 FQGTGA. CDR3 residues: CASSLDLAGTNEQFF. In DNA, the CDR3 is TGTGCCAGCAGCTTAGACCTAGCGGGAACCAATGAGCAGTTCTTC.

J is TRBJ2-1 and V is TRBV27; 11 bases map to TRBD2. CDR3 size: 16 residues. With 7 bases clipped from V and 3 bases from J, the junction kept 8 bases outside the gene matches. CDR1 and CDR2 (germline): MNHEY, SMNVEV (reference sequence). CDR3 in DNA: TGTGCCAGCACCAAAGGGGGACTAGCGGTCTACAATGAGCAGTTCTTC. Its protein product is CASTKGGLAVYNEQFF.

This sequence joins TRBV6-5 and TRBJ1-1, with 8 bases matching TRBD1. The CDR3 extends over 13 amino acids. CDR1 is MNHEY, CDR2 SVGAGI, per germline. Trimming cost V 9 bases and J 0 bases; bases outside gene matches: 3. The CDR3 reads CASLGQVNTEAFF. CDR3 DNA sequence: TGTGCCAGTCTGGGACAGGTGAACACTGAAGCTTTCTTT.

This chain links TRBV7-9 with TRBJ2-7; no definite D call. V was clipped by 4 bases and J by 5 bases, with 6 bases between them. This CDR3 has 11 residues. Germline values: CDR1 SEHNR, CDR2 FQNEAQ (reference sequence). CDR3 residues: CASSSLDEQYF. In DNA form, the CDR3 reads TGTGCCAGCAGCTCCCTAGACGAGCAGTACTTC.

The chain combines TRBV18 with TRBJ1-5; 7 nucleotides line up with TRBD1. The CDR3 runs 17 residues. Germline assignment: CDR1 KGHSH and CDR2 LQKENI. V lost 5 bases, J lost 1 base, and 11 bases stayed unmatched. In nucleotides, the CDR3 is TGTGCCAGCTCAGGTGGAGGACAGGTCTCGAGCAATCAGCCCCAGCATTTT. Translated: CASSGGGQVSSNQPQHF.

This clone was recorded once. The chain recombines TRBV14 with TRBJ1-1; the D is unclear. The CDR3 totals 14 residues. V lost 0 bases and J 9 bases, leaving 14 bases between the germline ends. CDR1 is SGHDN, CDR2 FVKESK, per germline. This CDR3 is CASSQEAGRAQAFF. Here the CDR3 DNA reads TGTGCCAGCAGCCAAGAGGCGGGGAGGGCCCAAGCTTTCTTT.

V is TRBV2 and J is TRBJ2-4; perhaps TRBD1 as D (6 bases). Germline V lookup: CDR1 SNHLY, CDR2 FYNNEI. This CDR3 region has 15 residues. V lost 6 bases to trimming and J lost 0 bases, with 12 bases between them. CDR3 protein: CASSSPDRAKNIQYF. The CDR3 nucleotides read TGTGCCAGCAGCTCCCCGGACAGAGCCAAAAACATTCAGTACTTC.

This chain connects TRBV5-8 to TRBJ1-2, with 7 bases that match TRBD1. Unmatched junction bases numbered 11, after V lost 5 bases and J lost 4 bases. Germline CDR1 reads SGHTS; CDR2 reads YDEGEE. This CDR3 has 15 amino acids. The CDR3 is CASRRNRGKGYGYTF. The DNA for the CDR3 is TGTGCCAGCAGGAGAAACAGGGGAAAGGGCTATGGCTACACCTTC.

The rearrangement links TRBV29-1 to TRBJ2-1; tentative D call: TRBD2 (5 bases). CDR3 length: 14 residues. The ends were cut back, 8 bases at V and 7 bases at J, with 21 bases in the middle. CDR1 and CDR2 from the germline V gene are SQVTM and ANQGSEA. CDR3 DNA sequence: TGCAGCTCCCGGTCTATGCTAGCCTCTAATGAGCAGTTCTTC. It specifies CSSRSMLASNEQFF.

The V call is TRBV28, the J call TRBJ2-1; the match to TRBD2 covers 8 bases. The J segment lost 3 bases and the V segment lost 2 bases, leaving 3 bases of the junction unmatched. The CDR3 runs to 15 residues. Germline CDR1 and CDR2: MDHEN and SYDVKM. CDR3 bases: TGTGCCAGCAGTTTAGGCGGGAGGATCTACAATGAGCAGTTCTTC. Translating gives CASSLGGRIYNEQFF.

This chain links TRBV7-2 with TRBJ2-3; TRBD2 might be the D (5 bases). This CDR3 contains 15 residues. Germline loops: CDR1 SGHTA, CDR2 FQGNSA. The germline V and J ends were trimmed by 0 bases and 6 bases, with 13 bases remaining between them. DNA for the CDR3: TGTGCCAGCAGCTTAGCGGCGTCCCGAGGGGATACGCAGTATTTT. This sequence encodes CASSLAASRGDTQYF.

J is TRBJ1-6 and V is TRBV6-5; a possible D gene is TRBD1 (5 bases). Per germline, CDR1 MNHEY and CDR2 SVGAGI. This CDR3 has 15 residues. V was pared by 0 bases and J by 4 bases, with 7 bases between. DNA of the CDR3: TGTGCCAGCAGTTACTCGACAGAATATAATTCACCCCTCCACTTT. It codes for CASSYSTEYNSPLHF.

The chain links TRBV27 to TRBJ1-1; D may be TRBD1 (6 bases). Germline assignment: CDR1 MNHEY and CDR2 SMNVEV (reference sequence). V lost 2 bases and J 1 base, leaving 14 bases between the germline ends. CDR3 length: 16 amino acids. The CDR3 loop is CASSLKGGRPNTEAFF. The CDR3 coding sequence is TGTGCCAGCAGTTTAAAAGGGGGACGGCCGAACACTGAAGCTTTCTTT.

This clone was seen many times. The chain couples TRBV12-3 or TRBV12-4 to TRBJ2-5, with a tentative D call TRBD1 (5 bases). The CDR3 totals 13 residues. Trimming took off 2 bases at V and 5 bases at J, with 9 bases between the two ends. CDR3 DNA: TGTGCCAGCAGTTTAAGCAGGGTGGAGACCCAGTACTTC. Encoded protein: CASSLSRVETQYF.

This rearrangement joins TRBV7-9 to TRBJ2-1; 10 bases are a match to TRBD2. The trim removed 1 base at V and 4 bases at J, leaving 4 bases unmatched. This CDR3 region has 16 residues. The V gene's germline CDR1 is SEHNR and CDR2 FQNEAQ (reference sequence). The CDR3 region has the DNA TGTGCCAGCAGCTTAGACCTAGCGGGGGTGTACAATGAGCAGTTCTTC. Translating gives CASSLDLAGVYNEQFF.

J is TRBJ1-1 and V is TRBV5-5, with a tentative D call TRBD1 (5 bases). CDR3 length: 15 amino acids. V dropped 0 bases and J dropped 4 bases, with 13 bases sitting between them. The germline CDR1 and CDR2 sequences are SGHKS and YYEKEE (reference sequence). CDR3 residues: CASSLGRVLITEAFF. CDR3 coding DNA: TGTGCCAGCAGCTTGGGCAGGGTCCTGATCACTGAAGCTTTCTTT.

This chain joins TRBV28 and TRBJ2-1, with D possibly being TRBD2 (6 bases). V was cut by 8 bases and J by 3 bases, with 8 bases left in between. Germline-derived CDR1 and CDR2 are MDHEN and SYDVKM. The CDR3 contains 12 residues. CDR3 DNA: TGTGCCAGCGGGGGACTCTACAATGAGCAGTTCTTC. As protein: CASGGLYNEQFF.

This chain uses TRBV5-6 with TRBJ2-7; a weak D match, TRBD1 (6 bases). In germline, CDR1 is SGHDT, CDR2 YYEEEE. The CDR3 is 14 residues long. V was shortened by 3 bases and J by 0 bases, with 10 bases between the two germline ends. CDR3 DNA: TGTGCCAGCAGCTACGGACAGATCTCCTACGAGCAGTACTTC. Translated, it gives CASSYGQISYEQYF.

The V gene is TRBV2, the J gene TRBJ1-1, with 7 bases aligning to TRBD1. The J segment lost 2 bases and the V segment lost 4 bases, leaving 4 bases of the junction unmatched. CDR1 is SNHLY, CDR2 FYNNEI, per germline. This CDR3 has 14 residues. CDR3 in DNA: TGTGCCAGCAGTGTGGGACAGCTCAACACTGAAGCTTTCTTT. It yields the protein CASSVGQLNTEAFF.